Below are 9 T cell receptor beta chains sequenced from a single sample in a study of cytomegalovirus exposure and HLA in healthy donors. Measured with immunoSEQ multiplex PCR; TCRdb has only the in-frame clones, and not every one. The table includes 180,000 or so clones, around 83% detected once. Input material: PBMCs. The receptor source for this set is a woman aged 25 to 39 in good health and CMV-seropositive.

The chain carries TRBV11-2 and TRBJ2-1; 7 bases line up with TRBD2. The CDR3 totals 15 residues. V was pared by 1 base and J by 3 bases, with 3 bases of the junction left unmatched. In germline, CDR1 is SGHAT, CDR2 FQNNGV. The CDR3 coding sequence is TGTGCCAGCAGCTTAGCGGGAGGTGTCTACAATGAGCAGTTCTTC. It translates to CASSLAGGVYNEQFF.

The genes are TRBV5-6 and TRBJ2-1, with 7 bases lining up with TRBD2. The CDR3 has 15 residues. V shed 0 bases, J shed 7 bases, and the junction held 7 bases outside the gene matches. Germline CDR1 reads SGHDT; CDR2 reads YYEEEE. CDR3 region: CASSLAGGRLNEQFF. The CDR3 nucleotides read TGTGCCAGCAGCTTGGCTGGCGGGAGACTAAATGAGCAGTTCTTC.

The chain combines TRBV29-1 with TRBJ1-2, with D hard to call. Germline V CDR1 and CDR2: SQVTM, ANQGSEA. The CDR3 consists of 12 residues. CDR3 residues: CRAGDGSDGYTF. The DNA for the CDR3 is TGCCGCGCCGGAGACGGGAGCGATGGCTACACCTTC.

DNA of the CDR3: TGTGCCAGCAGTTCCCTAGCGGGACTTCAAGAGACCCAGTACTTC. Amino acids: CASSSLAGLQETQYF. The rearrangement links TRBV14 to TRBJ2-5, with 9 bases identical to TRBD2. The V and J ends lost 6 bases and 2 bases, in that order; junction bases with no gene match: 7. In germline, CDR1 is SGHDN, CDR2 FVKESK. The CDR3 runs 15 residues.

The genes are TRBV6-5 and TRBJ2-1; possible D gene TRBD2, 6 bases. CDR1 is MNHEY, CDR2 SVGAGI, per germline. V was pared by 0 bases and J by 6 bases, with 12 bases between. The CDR3 contains 15 residues. The CDR3 DNA sequence: TGTGCCAGCAGTTACTCAGGAGGGCCTTCCAATGAGCAGTTCTTC. Residues: CASSYSGGPSNEQFF.

The chain couples TRBV5-1 to TRBJ2-1; D not resolved. Trimming removed 0 bases at V and 6 bases at J, with 10 bases between. Germline CDR1 and CDR2: SGHRS and YFSETQ. The CDR3 sequence is 14 residues long. In nucleotides, the CDR3 is TGCGCCAGCAGCTTGGCCGGTACTTCCAATGAGCAGTTCTTC. Its translation: CASSLAGTSNEQFF.

The chain joins TRBV15 to TRBJ1-2; D uncertain. Germline loops: CDR1 LNHNV, CDR2 YYDKDF (reference sequence). Between the trimmed V and J ends, which lost 7 bases and 4 bases, there was a span of 13 bases. This CDR3 contains 13 residues. Written as DNA, the CDR3 is TGTGCCACCAAGGCAGAAACTACCTATGGCTACACCTTC. As protein: CATKAETTYGYTF.

The chain is built from TRBV28 and TRBJ2-1; 11 bases map to TRBD2. Germline CDR1 and CDR2: MDHEN and SYDVKM. J lost 15 bases, V lost 7 bases, and 5 bases had no gene match. The CDR3 consists of 11 residues. DNA of the CDR3: TGTGCCAGCACCACCGGGACTAGCGGGTTCTTC. Protein sequence: CASTTGTSGFF.

The chain combines TRBV9 with TRBJ1-2, with no clear D. The V and J ends lost 3 bases and 7 bases respectively, with 13 bases between them. Germline V gives CDR1 SGDLS, CDR2 YYNGEE. The CDR3 runs 13 residues. This CDR3 is CASSAVFEGGYTF. For the CDR3, the DNA is TGTGCCAGCAGCGCCGTCTTCGAGGGTGGCTACACCTTC. Full variable domain (missing parts from reference TRBV9 and TRBJ1-2): DSGVTQTPKHLITATGQRVTLRCSPRSGDLSVYWYQQSLDQGLQFLIQYYNGEERAKGNILERFSAQQFPDLHSELNLSSLELGDSALYFCASSAVFEGGYTFGSGTRLTVV.